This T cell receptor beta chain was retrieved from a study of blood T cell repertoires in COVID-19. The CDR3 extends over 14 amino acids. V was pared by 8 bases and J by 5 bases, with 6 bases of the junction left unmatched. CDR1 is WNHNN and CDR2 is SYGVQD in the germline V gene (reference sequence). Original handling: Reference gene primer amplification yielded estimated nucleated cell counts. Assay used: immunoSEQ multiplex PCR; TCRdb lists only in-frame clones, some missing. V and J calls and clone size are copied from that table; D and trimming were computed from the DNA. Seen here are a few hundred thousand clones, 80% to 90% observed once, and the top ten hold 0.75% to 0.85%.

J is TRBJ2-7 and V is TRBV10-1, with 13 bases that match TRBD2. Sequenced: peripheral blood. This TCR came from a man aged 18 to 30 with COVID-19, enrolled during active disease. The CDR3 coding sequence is TGCGCCAGCTCTGGGGGGACTAGCGGGAACGAGCAGTACTTC. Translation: CASSGGTSGNEQYF.